Detailed here is one T cell receptor beta chain. TCRdb's copy holds only in-frame clones and misses some; the assay was immunoSEQ multiplex PCR. Of approximately 94,000 clones listed, 84% are singletons. The source of the sample is a study of OX40 agonist ivuxolimab in advanced cancers. The J segment lost 3 bases and the V segment lost 6 bases, leaving 7 bases of the junction unmatched. The CDR3 sequence is 15 residues long. Germline loops: CDR1 SGHVS, CDR2 FNYEAQ. Sample: CD4+ or CD8+ T cells sorted from blood, taken in a trial of the OX40 agonist ivuxolimab. The source of this sequence is an adult with an advanced solid tumor such as melanoma, head and neck, liver or kidney cancer. J is TRBJ2-3 and V is TRBV7-6; TRBD2 agrees at 9 bases. The CDR3 loop reads CASRASGEPTDTQYF. The CDR3 region has the DNA TGTGCCAGCAGGGCTAGCGGGGAACCAACAGATACGCAGTATTTT.